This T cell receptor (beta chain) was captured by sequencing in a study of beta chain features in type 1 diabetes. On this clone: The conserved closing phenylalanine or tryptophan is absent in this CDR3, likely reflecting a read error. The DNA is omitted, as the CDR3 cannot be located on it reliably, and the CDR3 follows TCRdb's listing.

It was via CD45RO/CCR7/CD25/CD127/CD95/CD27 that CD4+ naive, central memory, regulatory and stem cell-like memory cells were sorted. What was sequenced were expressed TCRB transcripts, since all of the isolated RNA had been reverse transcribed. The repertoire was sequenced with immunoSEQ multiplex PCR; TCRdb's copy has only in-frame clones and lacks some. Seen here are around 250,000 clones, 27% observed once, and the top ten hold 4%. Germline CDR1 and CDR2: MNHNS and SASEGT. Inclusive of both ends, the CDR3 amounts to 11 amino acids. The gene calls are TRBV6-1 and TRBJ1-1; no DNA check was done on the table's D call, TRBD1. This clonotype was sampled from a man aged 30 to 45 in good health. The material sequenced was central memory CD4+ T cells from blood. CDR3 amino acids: CASSGRTGPIA.